This entry is about one TCR beta chain. Since no conserved phenylalanine or tryptophan closes the CDR3, a read error is the likely cause. The limits of the CDR3 on the DNA are not certain, so only TCRdb's listed CDR3 is given. This entry comes from a study of tumor and adjacent non-tumor tissue in lung cancer. The germline CDR1 and CDR2 sequences are MDHEN and SYDVKM. The CDR3 is 11 amino acids long, termini counted. Three rounds of nested PCR, following a modified ARM-PCR protocol, produced the TCRbeta library. Using its own MiXCR run on the multiplex PCR reads, TCRdb lists one record per CDR3 protein. Of tens of thousands of distinct CDR3 sequences listed, 80% to 85% are singletons. No cell sorting was done before RNA was extracted from the tissue.

The receptor comes from a woman between 45 and 65 years old with non-small cell lung cancer. The source material was lung tumor tissue. The rearrangement joins TRBV28 to TRBJ2-1. This CDR3 reads CASSNYNEQFL.